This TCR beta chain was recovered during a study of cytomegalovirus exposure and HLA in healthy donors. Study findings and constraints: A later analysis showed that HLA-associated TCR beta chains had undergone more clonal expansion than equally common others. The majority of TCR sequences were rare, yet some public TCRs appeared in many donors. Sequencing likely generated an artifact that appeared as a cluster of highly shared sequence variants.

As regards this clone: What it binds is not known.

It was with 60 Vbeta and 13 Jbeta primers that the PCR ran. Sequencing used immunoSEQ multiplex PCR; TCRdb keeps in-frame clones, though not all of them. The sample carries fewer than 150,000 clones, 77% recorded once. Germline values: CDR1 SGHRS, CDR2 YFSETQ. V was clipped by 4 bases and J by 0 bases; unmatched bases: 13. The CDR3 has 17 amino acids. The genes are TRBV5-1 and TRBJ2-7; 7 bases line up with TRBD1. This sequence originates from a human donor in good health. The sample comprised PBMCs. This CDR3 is CASSSGQASRSSYEQYF. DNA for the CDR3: TGCGCCAGCAGCAGCGGACAGGCGTCGAGGAGCTCCTACGAGCAGTACTTC.